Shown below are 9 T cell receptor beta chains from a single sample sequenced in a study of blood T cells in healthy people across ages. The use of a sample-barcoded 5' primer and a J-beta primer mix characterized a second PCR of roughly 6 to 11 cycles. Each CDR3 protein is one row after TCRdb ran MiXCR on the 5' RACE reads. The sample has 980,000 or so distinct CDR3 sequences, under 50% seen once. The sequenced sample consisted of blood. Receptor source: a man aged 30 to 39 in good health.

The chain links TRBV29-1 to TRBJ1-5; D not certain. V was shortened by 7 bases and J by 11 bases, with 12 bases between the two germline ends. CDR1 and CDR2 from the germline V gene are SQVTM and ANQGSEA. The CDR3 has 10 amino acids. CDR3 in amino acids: CSGRGGSQHF. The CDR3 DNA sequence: TGCAGCGGTAGAGGAGGATCCCAGCATTTT.

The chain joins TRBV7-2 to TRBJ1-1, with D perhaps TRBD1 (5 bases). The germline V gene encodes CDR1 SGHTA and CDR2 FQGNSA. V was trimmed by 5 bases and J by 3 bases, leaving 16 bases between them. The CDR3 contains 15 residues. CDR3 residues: CASSQRRALYTEAFF. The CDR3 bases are TGTGCCAGCAGCCAGCGCAGGGCCCTGTACACTGAAGCTTTCTTT.

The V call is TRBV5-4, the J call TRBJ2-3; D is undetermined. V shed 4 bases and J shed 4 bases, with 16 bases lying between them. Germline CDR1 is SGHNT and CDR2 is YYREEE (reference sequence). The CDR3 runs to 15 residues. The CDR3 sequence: CASSTPLGISDTQYF. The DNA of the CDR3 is TGTGCCAGCAGCACCCCGCTGGGGATTTCAGATACGCAGTATTTT.

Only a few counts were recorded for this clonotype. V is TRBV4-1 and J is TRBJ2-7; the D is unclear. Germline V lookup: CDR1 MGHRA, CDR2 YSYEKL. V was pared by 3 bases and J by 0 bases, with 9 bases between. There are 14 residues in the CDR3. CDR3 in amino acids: CASSQTATSYEQYF. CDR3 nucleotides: TGCGCCAGCAGCCAGACGGCTACCTCCTACGAGCAGTACTTC.

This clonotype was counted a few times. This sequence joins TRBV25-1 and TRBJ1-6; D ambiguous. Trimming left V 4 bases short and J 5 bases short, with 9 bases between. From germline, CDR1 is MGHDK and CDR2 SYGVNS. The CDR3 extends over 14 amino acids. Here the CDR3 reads CASSASPNNSPLHF. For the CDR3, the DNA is TGTGCCAGCAGTGCATCACCGAATAATTCACCCCTCCACTTT.

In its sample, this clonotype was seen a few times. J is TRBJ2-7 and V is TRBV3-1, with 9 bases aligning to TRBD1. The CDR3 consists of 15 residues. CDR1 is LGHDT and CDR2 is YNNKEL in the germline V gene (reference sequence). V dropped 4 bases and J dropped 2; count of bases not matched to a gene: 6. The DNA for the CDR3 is TGTGCCAGCAGCCTGGGACAGGGTGGACCCTACGAGCAGTACTTC. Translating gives CASSLGQGGPYEQYF.

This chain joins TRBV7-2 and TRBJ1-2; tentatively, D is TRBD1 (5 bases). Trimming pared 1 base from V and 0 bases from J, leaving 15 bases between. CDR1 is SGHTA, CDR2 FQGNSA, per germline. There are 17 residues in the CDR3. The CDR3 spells CASSLGFGGVTNYGYTF. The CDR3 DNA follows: TGTGCCAGCAGCTTAGGATTTGGAGGGGTCACTAACTATGGCTACACCTTC.

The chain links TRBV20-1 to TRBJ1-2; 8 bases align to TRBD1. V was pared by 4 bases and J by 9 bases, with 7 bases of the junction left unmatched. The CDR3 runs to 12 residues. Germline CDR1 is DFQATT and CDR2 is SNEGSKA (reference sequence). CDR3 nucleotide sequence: TGCAGTGCTACACAGGGGGGACGAAGCTACACCTTC. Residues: CSATQGGRSYTF.

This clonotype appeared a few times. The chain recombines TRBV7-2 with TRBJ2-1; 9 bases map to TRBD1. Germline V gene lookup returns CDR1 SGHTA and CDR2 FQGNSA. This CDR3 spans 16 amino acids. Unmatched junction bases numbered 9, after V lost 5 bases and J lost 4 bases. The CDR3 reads CASSRQTGGPYNEQFF. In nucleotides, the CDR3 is TGTGCCAGCAGCCGACAGACAGGGGGTCCTTACAATGAGCAGTTCTTC.